Following are 13 T cell receptor beta chains from one sample sequenced in a study of T cells in Graves' hyperthyroidism and ophthalmopathy. It was RNA transcripts that yielded the amplified TCR beta CDR3 regions. The HTBI set primed first-round TCR CDR3 RT-PCR. One entry per CDR3 protein, called by TCRdb with MiXCR from the multiplex PCR reads. The sample yields 600,000 or so distinct CDR3 sequences, roughly 15% seen once. The sample comprised blood. The receptors shown here come from a woman between 50 and 59 years old with Graves' ophthalmopathy.

This clonotype came up a few times. This chain connects TRBV6-1 to TRBJ2-1; 12 bases match TRBD2. The CDR3 is 18 residues long. Trimming at V came to 4 bases and at J to 7 bases, leaving 14 bases not matched to a gene. CDR1 is MNHNS, CDR2 SASEGT, per germline. CDR3 region: CASSALKQLAGGMNEQFF. CDR3 bases: TGTGCCAGCAGTGCCTTAAAACAACTAGCGGGAGGCATGAATGAGCAGTTCTTC.

V gene TRBV15 combines with J gene TRBJ2-5; 8 bases line up with TRBD2. Germline trimming cut 4 bases from V and 5 bases from J; bases unmatched to any gene: 12. Germline lookup yields CDR1 LNHNV and CDR2 YYDKDF (reference sequence). This CDR3 has 16 residues. The CDR3 loop reads CATSTRSSGSRETQYF. CDR3 nucleotide sequence: TGTGCCACCAGCACCAGGTCGAGCGGGAGCCGTGAGACCCAGTACTTC.

At least ten counts were recorded for this clonotype. V gene TRBV6-1 combines with J gene TRBJ2-7; 10 bases fit TRBD1. Per germline, CDR1 MNHNS and CDR2 SASEGT. The J segment lost 6 bases and the V segment lost 1 base, leaving 9 bases of the junction unmatched. The CDR3 loop spans 16 amino acids. The CDR3 region is CASSEVRQGASGEQYF. CDR3 nucleotides: TGTGCCAGCAGTGAAGTCCGACAGGGGGCATCGGGCGAGCAGTACTTC.

This clonotype appeared many times. V and J are TRBV6-1 and TRBJ1-1; TRBD1 might be the D (5 bases). V was clipped by 4 bases and J by 1 base, with 13 bases between them. Germline lookup yields CDR1 MNHNS and CDR2 SASEGT. The CDR3 covers 15 residues. CDR3 protein: CASSVHGTSNTEAFF. The DNA for the CDR3 is TGTGCCAGCAGTGTCCACGGGACTTCGAACACTGAAGCTTTCTTT.

This clonotype occurred many times. The genes are TRBV4-2 and TRBJ2-3; D is ambiguous. The CDR3 runs to 14 residues. Germline V CDR1 and CDR2: LGHNA, YNFKEQ. V shed 0 bases and J shed 4 bases, with 8 bases lying between them. DNA for the CDR3: TGTGCCAGCAGCCAAGATTCTAGGGCAGATACGCAGTATTTT. The encoded protein is CASSQDSRADTQYF.

Concerning this clonotype itself: This may come from a read error, since a much larger clone is one base off. The chain has TRBV20-1 and TRBJ2-5; perhaps TRBD2 as D (5 bases). The germline V gene has CDR1 DFQATT and CDR2 SNEGSKA (reference sequence). The CDR3 runs to 13 residues. With 1 base removed from V and 6 bases from J, the gap between germline ends came to 12 bases. In DNA, the CDR3 is TGCAGTGCTAGAGTAGCGATGCAAAAGACCCAGTACTTC. Translating gives CSARVAMQKTQYF.

As for this clonotype: Mismatch with germline at one junction end may stem from a read error. The chain combines TRBV10-3 with TRBJ2-7; D might be TRBD2 (6 bases). The CDR3 has 15 residues. Germline assignment: CDR1 ENHRY and CDR2 SYGVKD. In DNA form, the CDR3 reads TGTGCCATCAGTGGCTGGGGGGAGACCTCCTACGGGCAGTACTTC. Its translation is CAISGWGETSYGQYF.

This chain joins TRBV9 and TRBJ1-1; no firm D call. V lost 3 bases to trimming and J lost 4 bases, with 13 bases between them. The CDR3 is 14 amino acids. Germline CDR1 reads SGDLS; CDR2 reads YYNGEE. CDR3 in amino acids: CASSGGRGSTEAFF. CDR3 nucleotides: TGTGCCAGCAGCGGCGGGCGGGGTTCCACTGAAGCTTTCTTT.

This clonotype was observed a handful of times. This chain joins TRBV5-8 and TRBJ2-3; no clear D gene. The V and J ends lost 2 bases and 4 bases respectively, with 14 bases between them. Germline V gives CDR1 SGHTS, CDR2 YDEGEE. The CDR3 contains 15 residues. The chain's CDR3 is CASSLEGSRSDTQYF. CDR3 coding DNA: TGTGCCAGCAGCTTAGAAGGGTCTAGGTCAGATACGCAGTATTTT.

There are many counts of this clonotype. This chain joins TRBV20-1 and TRBJ2-1, with 11 positions matching TRBD2. The CDR3 has 15 amino acids. Germline V gene sequence: CDR1 DFQATT, CDR2 SNEGSKA (reference sequence). With 2 bases clipped from V and 2 bases from J, the junction kept 2 bases outside the gene matches. The CDR3 sequence: CSARPSGRPYNEQFF. CDR3 DNA sequence: TGCAGTGCTAGACCTAGCGGGAGGCCCTACAATGAGCAGTTCTTC.

This clonotype came up many times. This chain's CDR3 is CASSLGLRAGGMNEQFF. CDR3 DNA sequence: TGTGCCAGCAGTTTAGGCCTGAGGGCGGGAGGCATGAATGAGCAGTTCTTC. The chain has TRBV12-3 or TRBV12-4 and TRBJ2-1, with 8 nucleotides matching TRBD2. The junction had 12 bases not matched to a gene; V was cut back by 1 base and J by 7 bases. The CDR3 runs 17 residues.

Notes on this clonotype: The junction departs from germline at one end; a sequencing error may be responsible. The chain is built from TRBV20-1 and TRBJ2-4; D not certain. Per the germline V gene, CDR1 is DFQATT and CDR2 is SNEGSKA (reference sequence). This CDR3 spans 17 amino acids. CDR3 nucleotide sequence: TGCAGTGATAGAGATTTGGCCCCGCGAGATCTTACAAACATTCAGTACTTC. As protein: CSDRDLAPRDLTNIQYF.

This clonotype came up many times. J is TRBJ2-3 and V is TRBV11-2; 13 bases line up with TRBD2. CDR1 is SGHAT and CDR2 is FQNNGV in the germline V gene. This CDR3 comprises 19 residues. Germline trimming cut 0 bases from V and 5 bases from J; bases unmatched to any gene: 11. Here the CDR3 reads CASSLDSTGTSGIIDTQYF. DNA for the CDR3: TGTGCCAGCAGCTTAGATTCCACCGGGACTAGCGGGATTATAGATACGCAGTATTTT.